Shown below are 15 T cell receptor beta chains from a single sample sequenced in a study of cytomegalovirus exposure and HLA in healthy donors. Both 60 Vbeta primers and 13 Jbeta primers went into the PCR. Assay used: immunoSEQ multiplex PCR; TCRdb lists only in-frame clones, some missing. The data show about 140,000 clones, with around four fifths seen just once and more than 2% held by the top ten. Sequencing input: PBMCs. The receptors were gathered from a boy between 2 and 10 years old in good health and CMV-seronegative.

The chain is built from TRBV18 and TRBJ1-1, with 7 positions matching TRBD1. This CDR3 has 13 amino acids. Trimming took 4 bases from V and 1 from J; bases not matched to a gene: 0. Looked up from germline, CDR1 is KGHSH and CDR2 is LQKENI. CDR3 in DNA: TGTGCCAGCTCACGGGACAGGAACACTGAAGCTTTCTTT. Translation gives CASSRDRNTEAFF.

The chain links TRBV7-3 to TRBJ1-1; D perhaps matches TRBD1 (5 bases). Per germline, CDR1 SGHTA and CDR2 FQGTGA. Trimming took off 5 bases at V and 0 bases at J, with 13 bases between the two ends. This CDR3 spans 15 amino acids. CDR3 sequence: CASSPFRVVNTEAFF. For the CDR3, the DNA is TGTGCCAGCAGCCCTTTCAGGGTGGTGAACACTGAAGCTTTCTTT.

The chain is built from TRBV5-1 and TRBJ1-5; possible D gene TRBD1, 5 bases. V was cut by 3 bases and J by 3 bases, with 10 bases left in between. Per germline, CDR1 SGHRS and CDR2 YFSETQ. This CDR3 has 14 residues. DNA for the CDR3: TGCGCCAGCAGCTGGGGGGATCACAATCAGCCCCAGCATTTT. Protein product: CASSWGDHNQPQHF.

Of note for this clone: In the same sample, other DNA sequences code for this CDR3. This chain links TRBV5-1 with TRBJ2-7, with D tentatively TRBD1 (5 bases). The CDR3 loop spans 13 amino acids. Trimming stripped 0 bases from V and 1 base from J, with 5 bases between. Germline V gene sequence: CDR1 SGHRS, CDR2 YFSETQ. CDR3 nucleotide sequence: TGCGCCAGCAGCTTGGGACAGTCCTACGAGCAGTACTTC. Amino acids: CASSLGQSYEQYF. The full variable domain, its missing parts supplied by reference TRBV5-1 and TRBJ2-7, is KAGVTQTPRYLIKTRGQQVTLSCSPISGHRSVSWYQQTPGQGLQFLFEYFSETQRNKGNFPGRFSGRQFSNSRSEMNVSTLELGDSALYLCASSLGQSYEQYFGPGTRLTVT.

The genes are TRBV29-1 and TRBJ2-7; TRBD1 matches at 7 bases. Germline CDR1 is SQVTM and CDR2 is ANQGSEA. The V segment lost 2 bases and the J segment 4 bases; nucleotides outside the gene matches: 11. The CDR3 has 15 residues. CDR3: CSVETGQLQSYEQYF. The CDR3 bases are TGCAGCGTTGAAACGGGACAGTTACAGAGTTACGAGCAGTACTTC.

V gene TRBV5-1 combines with J gene TRBJ2-5, with TRBD2 matching over 13 bases. CDR3 length: 18 residues. Germline V gives CDR1 SGHRS, CDR2 YFSETQ. The V and J ends lost 0 bases and 4 bases, in that order; junction bases with no gene match: 9. CDR3 bases: TGCGCCAGCAGCTTGGTGACTAGCGGGGGGTTTGAAGGAGAGACCCAGTACTTC. Amino acids: CASSLVTSGGFEGETQYF.

This clone was observed a single time. This rearrangement joins TRBV28 to TRBJ1-5, with TRBD1 as a possible D gene (5 bases). Germline V CDR1 and CDR2: MDHEN, SYDVKM. The CDR3 loop spans 15 amino acids. Deletions cut 7 bases from V and 3 bases from J, with 16 bases between. The DNA for the CDR3 is TGTGCCAGCACCCCCACGGGGGGACTCAATCAGCCCCAGCATTTT. Encoded protein: CASTPTGGLNQPQHF. Drawing the rest from reference TRBV28 and TRBJ1-5, the complete variable domain is DVKVTQSSRYLVKRTGEKVFLECVQDMDHENMFWYRQDPGLGLRLIYFSYDVKMKEKGDIPEGYSVSREKKERFSLILESASTNQTSMYLCASTPTGGLNQPQHFGDGTRLSIL.

The rearrangement uses TRBV7-2 and TRBJ2-7; 13 nucleotides agree with TRBD2. With 5 bases clipped from V and 3 bases from J, the junction kept 16 bases outside the gene matches. Germline values: CDR1 SGHTA, CDR2 FQGNSA. CDR3 length: 19 amino acids. The CDR3 protein is CASSRRKTSGRSYGYEQYF. CDR3 DNA: TGTGCCAGCAGCCGGAGAAAGACTAGCGGGAGGTCTTACGGCTACGAGCAGTACTTC.

This chain uses TRBV30 with TRBJ1-5; D possibly corresponds to TRBD1 (6 bases). This CDR3 has 14 residues. V was cut by 0 bases and J by 6 bases, with 12 bases left in between. Germline loops: CDR1 GTSNPN, CDR2 SVGIG (reference sequence). CDR3 amino acids: CAWSVSGVGQPQHF. CDR3 coding DNA: TGTGCCTGGAGTGTATCAGGGGTAGGTCAGCCCCAGCATTTT.

The genes are TRBV5-6 and TRBJ1-4, with 9 bases matching TRBD1. Germline V gives CDR1 SGHDT, CDR2 YYEEEE. The CDR3 has 17 residues. V shed 4 bases and J 5 bases; nucleotides not matched to a gene: 12. The CDR3 spells CASSRKPRQGGNEKLFF. The CDR3 DNA reads as TGTGCCAGCAGCCGCAAACCGAGACAGGGGGGGAATGAAAAACTGTTTTTT.

The V call is TRBV7-2, the J call TRBJ2-1, with TRBD1 identical over 7 bases. The V segment lost 5 bases and the J segment 6 bases; nucleotides outside the gene matches: 7. Germline V gene lookup returns CDR1 SGHTA and CDR2 FQGNSA. This CDR3 contains 14 residues. The CDR3 protein is CASSTRQGRNEQFF. The CDR3 coding sequence is TGTGCCAGCAGCACCCGACAGGGTCGCAATGAGCAGTTCTTC.

This chain connects TRBV29-1 to TRBJ2-5; D not resolved. The CDR3 extends over 14 amino acids. Germline lookup yields CDR1 SQVTM and CDR2 ANQGSEA. Trimming took off 7 bases at V and 2 bases at J, with 17 bases between the two ends. CDR3 protein: CSGTFPGRQETQYF. CDR3 DNA: TGCAGCGGTACCTTCCCTGGCAGACAAGAGACCCAGTACTTC.

This sequence joins TRBV4-1 and TRBJ1-2; D is ambiguous. Germline assignment: CDR1 MGHRA and CDR2 YSYEKL. The CDR3 consists of 16 residues. With 1 base removed from V and 2 bases from J, the gap between germline ends came to 14 bases. The CDR3 spells CASSQGGAPQNYGYTF. The CDR3 DNA follows: TGCGCCAGCAGCCAAGGAGGTGCACCCCAAAACTATGGCTACACCTTC.

The genes are TRBV15 and TRBJ2-5; D is undetermined. From germline, CDR1 is LNHNV and CDR2 YYDKDF (reference sequence). Trimming took off 4 bases at V and 2 bases at J, with 8 bases between the two ends. This CDR3 is 13 amino acids long. The CDR3 nucleotides are TGTGCCACCAGCACACGGGTGCAAGAGACCCAGTACTTC. Its translation: CATSTRVQETQYF.

This chain connects TRBV18 to TRBJ1-6, with D perhaps matching TRBD1 (6 bases). This CDR3 has 16 amino acids. V was clipped by 1 base and J by 10 bases, with 17 bases between them. CDR1 and CDR2 (germline): KGHSH, LQKENI. CDR3 protein: CASSPRTAQILSPLHF. The DNA of the CDR3 is TGTGCCAGCTCACCACGGACAGCTCAAATTTTGTCACCCCTCCACTTT.